This T cell receptor beta chain was found in a study of cytomegalovirus exposure and HLA in healthy donors. It was with 60 Vbeta and 13 Jbeta primers that the PCR ran. Using immunoSEQ multiplex PCR, the repertoire was profiled, and TCRdb retains in-frame clones only, with some absent. In all, the sample yields tens of thousands of clones. V lost 3 bases, J lost 5 bases, and 6 bases stayed unmatched. The CDR3 loop spans 16 amino acids. Germline V lookup: CDR1 SNHLY, CDR2 FYNNEI. Sequenced material: PBMCs. This TCR was sampled from a man aged 45-65 years in good health and CMV-seronegative. V usage is TRBV2 and J usage is TRBJ2-3; 12 bases fit TRBD2. The CDR3 nucleotides read TGTGCCAGCAGTGAGTGGCTAGCGGGGGGGCGAGATACGCAGTATTTT. Protein product: CASSEWLAGGRDTQYF.